This T cell receptor (beta chain) was captured by sequencing in a study of radiation and T cells in renal cell carcinoma. Notes on the study in general: From baseline, blood top tumor clonotypes peaked at 2 weeks post-radiation. Baseline intratumoral clonotype presence is unknown without pretreatment biopsies.

V gave up 8 bases and J gave up 5 bases, with 15 bases separating them. Germline assignment: CDR1 MNHNY and CDR2 SVGAGI (reference sequence). This CDR3 region has 13 residues. Time point defined: blood 2 weeks post-SBRT. Treatment defined: 15 Gy SBRT to primary tumor, nephrectomy 4 weeks later. Data came from immunoSEQ multiplex PCR; TCRdb stores just in-frame clones and leaves some out. The repertoire consists of roughly 150,000 clones, with approximately 86% occurring once and the leading ten covering over 10%. As regards this clone: Its specificity is not known.

The TCR sequence derives from a woman between 45 and 60 years old with renal cell carcinoma. This chain joins TRBV6-6 and TRBJ1-1, with D unresolved. The input for sequencing was blood, taken from a patient whose treatment included radiotherapy and nephrectomy. CDR3 region: CASVSNLRTEAFF. CDR3 coding DNA: TGTGCCAGCGTATCCAATCTAAGGACTGAAGCTTTCTTT.